Sequencing of this T cell receptor (beta chain) was carried out in a study of blood T cells in healthy people across ages. Each donor was a healthy Caucasian individual from Russia, aged about 6 to 95. Extraction of total RNA produced a minimum of 5.5 micrograms from each sample. The V end was cut by 4 bases, the J end by 6 bases, with 16 bases between. The CDR3 length is 15 residues. This clonotype was seen more than once but under ten times. The target antigen is unknown. PCR was performed a second time for roughly 7 to 12 cycles using a sample-barcoded 5' primer and a J-beta primer mix. TCRdb passed the 5' RACE reads through MiXCR, listing each CDR3 protein once. The sample lists 700,000 to 850,000 distinct CDR3 sequences, around 34% occurring once. Study outcomes and limitations: There were more naive CD4+ cells and higher diversity in long-lived donors than in aged donors. The study found TCR beta diversity correlated strongly with naive T cell percentage.

The sequence was obtained from a young man in good health. Specimen: blood. The gene calls are TRBV12-3 or TRBV12-4 and TRBJ2-1; no clear D. The CDR3 DNA follows: TGTGCCAGCAGTTCCCAGACCGGGTCTGTCAATGAGCAGTTCTTC. It yields the protein CASSSQTGSVNEQFF.